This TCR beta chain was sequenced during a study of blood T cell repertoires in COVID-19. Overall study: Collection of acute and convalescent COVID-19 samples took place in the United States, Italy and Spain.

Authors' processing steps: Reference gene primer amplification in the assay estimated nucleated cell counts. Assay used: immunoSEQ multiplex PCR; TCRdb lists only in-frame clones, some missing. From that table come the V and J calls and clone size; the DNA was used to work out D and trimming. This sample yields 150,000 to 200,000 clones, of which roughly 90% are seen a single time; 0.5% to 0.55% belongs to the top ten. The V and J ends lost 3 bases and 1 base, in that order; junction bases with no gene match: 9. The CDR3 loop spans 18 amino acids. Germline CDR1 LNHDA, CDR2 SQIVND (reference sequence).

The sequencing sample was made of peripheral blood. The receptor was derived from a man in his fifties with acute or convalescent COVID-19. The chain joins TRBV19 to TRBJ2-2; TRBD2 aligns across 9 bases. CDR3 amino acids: CASSISGSGGLNTGELFF. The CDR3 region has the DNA TGTGCCAGTAGTATTAGCGGTAGCGGGGGCCTGAACACCGGGGAGCTGTTTTTT.